The T cell receptor beta chain under discussion was sequenced for a study of neurological immune-mediated disorders. TCRdb itself ran the 5' RACE reads through MiXCR, one entry per CDR3 protein. The table includes 50,000 to 70,000 distinct CDR3 sequences, 9.5% to 15% detected once. CDR3 size: 16 residues. Germline lookup yields CDR1 MNHEY and CDR2 SMNVEV (reference sequence). Trimming removed 5 bases from V and 5 bases from J; junction bases left unmatched: 7. The unsorted libraries were prepared from 2 million PBMCs (stored at -80 C). This clonotype was counted many times. The sequenced sample was PBMCs. The V call is TRBV27, the J call TRBJ2-2; 11 nucleotides match TRBD2. The TCR was taken from an older woman with HTLV-1-associated myelopathy (HAM/TSP). For the CDR3, the DNA is TGTGCCAGCAGTAGCACTAGCGGGAGTTGGACCGGGGAGCTGTTTTTT. Its translation: CASSSTSGSWTGELFF.